The 8 T cell receptor beta chains below all came from one sample that was sequenced in a study of long-term antiretroviral therapy in people with HIV. The libraries were made with immunoSEQ v3.0 at survey level. TCRdb's copy holds only in-frame clones and misses some; the assay was immunoSEQ multiplex PCR. Of about 24,000 clones listed, around 86% are singletons. The sequences come from unsorted PBMCs, collected at the start of antiretroviral therapy, before treatment. Receptor source: a woman under 30 with HIV.

The rearrangement joins TRBV6-5 to TRBJ2-1; tentatively, D is TRBD1 (6 bases). Looked up from germline, CDR1 is MNHEY and CDR2 is SVGAGI. The CDR3 is made up of 13 amino acids. Trimming shortened V by 5 bases and J by 13 bases, and 18 bases separated the two germline ends. CDR3 in amino acids: CASSTLGASRQFF. CDR3 in DNA: TGTGCCAGCAGTACCCTGGGGGCCTCTCGTCAGTTCTTC.

A single count supports this clone. The V and J genes are TRBV7-8 and TRBJ2-1, with 8 positions matching TRBD2. Germline V gives CDR1 SGHVS, CDR2 FQNEAQ. The J segment lost 10 bases and the V segment lost 5 bases, leaving 7 bases of the junction unmatched. The CDR3 is 13 amino acids. CDR3: CASSMEAGGEQFF. DNA of the CDR3: TGTGCCAGCAGCATGGAGGCGGGGGGCGAGCAGTTCTTC.

The chain has TRBV5-1 and TRBJ1-2; D might be TRBD1 (6 bases). Germline CDR1 and CDR2: SGHRS and YFSETQ. This CDR3 has 13 residues. V was trimmed by 2 bases and J by 2 bases, leaving 7 bases between them. Written as DNA, the CDR3 is TGCGCCAGCAGCTTCACAGGGAACTATGGCTACACCTTC. Protein sequence: CASSFTGNYGYTF.

The genes are TRBV28 and TRBJ2-7; 7 nucleotides line up with TRBD2. The germline V gene has CDR1 MDHEN and CDR2 SYDVKM. CDR3 length equals 14 residues. Trimming cost V 6 bases and J 4 bases; bases outside gene matches: 9. The DNA of the CDR3 is TGTGCCAGCAGACTGGCGGGAGCGCGGTACGAGCAGTACTTC. It codes for CASRLAGARYEQYF.

The J gene is TRBJ2-1, the V gene TRBV5-1, with 13 nucleotides matching TRBD2. CDR1 is SGHRS and CDR2 is YFSETQ in the germline V gene. This CDR3 is built from 16 residues. Losses at the gene ends were 3 bases for V and 7 bases for J; bases not matched to a gene: 7. The CDR3 DNA reads as TGCGCCAGCAGCTGGGGACTAGCGGGATTGGGTAATGAGCAGTTCTTC. It codes for CASSWGLAGLGNEQFF.

The V call is TRBV5-6, the J call TRBJ2-5; D gene unclear. Trimming shortened V by 2 bases and J by 3 bases, and 11 bases separated the two germline ends. Germline values: CDR1 SGHDT, CDR2 YYEEEE. This CDR3 is built from 14 residues. CDR3 bases: TGTGCCAGCAGCTTACTATCCGCCAAAGAGACCCAGTACTTC. Its protein product is CASSLLSAKETQYF.

The J gene is TRBJ2-3, the V gene TRBV27; possible D gene TRBD2, 5 bases. The length of the CDR3 is 14 residues. Trimming took 0 bases from V and 4 from J, leaving 8 bases between them. Germline V lookup: CDR1 MNHEY, CDR2 SMNVEV (reference sequence). The CDR3 is CASSLSKRADTQYF. The CDR3 nucleotides are TGTGCCAGCAGTTTATCGAAGAGGGCAGATACGCAGTATTTT.

V gene TRBV6-5 combines with J gene TRBJ1-1; D is uncertain. This CDR3 is built from 14 residues. The ends were cut back, 2 bases at V and 3 bases at J, with 10 bases in the middle. Germline V CDR1 and CDR2: MNHEY, SVGAGI. The chain's CDR3 is CASSYQGPDTEAFF. The CDR3 bases are TGTGCCAGCAGTTACCAAGGGCCTGACACTGAAGCTTTCTTT.